The 16 T cell receptor beta chains presented below share a single source sample, sequenced in a study of T cells in localized non-small cell lung cancer. Assay: immunoSEQ multiplex PCR; the TCRdb copy retains only in-frame clones and omits some. The table has 30,000 to 35,000 clones, 88% seen once. Sequencing used peripheral blood, obtained before any cancer treatment. The source of these receptors is a woman aged 35 to 69 with stage I lung adenocarcinoma.

This clone turned up a few times. This chain connects TRBV20-1 to TRBJ1-1; D gene uncertain. The V and J ends lost 5 bases and 2 bases respectively, with 6 bases between them. Germline V gene data show CDR1 as DFQATT and CDR2 as SNEGSKA (reference sequence). The CDR3 contains 11 residues. The CDR3 bases are TGCAGTGCTGGGGAAAACACTGAAGCTTTCTTT. This gives the protein CSAGENTEAFF.

This clone has just a few counts. The chain joins TRBV7-9 to TRBJ2-2; D is possibly TRBD1 (5 bases). The V end was cut by 8 bases, the J end by 6 bases, with 10 bases between. Per the germline V gene, CDR1 is SEHNR and CDR2 is FQNEAQ (reference sequence). The CDR3 covers 12 residues. The DNA of the CDR3 is TGTGCCAGCCGACAGTCCTCCGGGGAGCTGTTTTTT. Protein: CASRQSSGELFF.

The chain joins TRBV10-3 to TRBJ2-3, with 9 bases that match TRBD2. CDR3 size: 15 residues. Germline V gene sequence: CDR1 ENHRY, CDR2 SYGVKD. V gave up 5 bases and J gave up 6 bases; unmatched junction bases: 9. The CDR3 loop reads CAISRSSGGRDTQYF. The CDR3 coding sequence is TGTGCCATCAGTAGAAGTAGCGGGGGTCGGGATACGCAGTATTTT.

The V and J genes are TRBV7-2 and TRBJ1-1, with D possibly matching TRBD1 (5 bases). This CDR3 has 13 amino acids. Germline V gene data show CDR1 as SGHTA and CDR2 as FQGNSA. V was trimmed by 2 bases and J by 4 bases, leaving 8 bases between them. In nucleotides, the CDR3 is TGTGCCAGCAGCTTAAATGGGGGCACTGAAGCTTTCTTT. This gives the protein CASSLNGGTEAFF. Drawing the rest from reference TRBV7-2 and TRBJ1-1, the complete variable domain is GAGVSQSPSNKVTEKGKDVELRCDPISGHTALYWYRQSLGQGLEFLIYFQGNSAPDKSGLPSDRFSAERTGGSVSTLTIQRTQQEDSAVYLCASSLNGGTEAFFGQGTRLTVV.

The chain has TRBV7-2 and TRBJ1-2, with D perhaps matching TRBD1 (5 bases). The CDR3 spans 16 residues. Germline V gene sequence: CDR1 SGHTA, CDR2 FQGNSA. V was shortened by 5 bases and J by 3 bases, with 19 bases between the two germline ends. The CDR3 reads CASSLSLRGMDYGYTF. In DNA form, the CDR3 reads TGTGCCAGCAGCCTATCGCTGAGGGGAATGGACTATGGCTACACCTTC.

The rearrangement links TRBV11-1 to TRBJ2-7; no reliable D call. Germline V lookup: CDR1 SGHAT, CDR2 FQDESV (reference sequence). Between the trimmed V and J ends, which lost 5 bases and 3 bases, there was a span of 17 bases. The CDR3 is made up of 15 amino acids. This chain's CDR3 is CASSGGRTGFYEQYF. The CDR3 nucleotides read TGTGCCAGCAGCGGTGGGCGGACGGGCTTCTACGAGCAGTACTTC.

The chain employs TRBV12-5 and TRBJ1-4, with D hard to call. CDR3 length: 16 amino acids. V was trimmed by 9 bases and J by 3 bases, leaving 20 bases between them. Germline CDR1 reads LGHNT; CDR2 reads FRNRAP. CDR3: CASSGFPFVANEKLFF. The DNA for the CDR3 is TGTGCTAGCTCCGGGTTCCCATTTGTGGCTAATGAAAAACTGTTTTTT.

The chain employs TRBV29-1 and TRBJ2-7; D may match TRBD1 or TRBD2 (5 bases each). V was pared by 3 bases and J by 5 bases, with 11 bases between. Germline CDR1 SQVTM, CDR2 ANQGSEA. This CDR3 is 12 amino acids long. For the CDR3, the DNA is TGCAGCGTTGAGTACGGGGCCAACGAGCAGTACTTC. Amino acid sequence: CSVEYGANEQYF.

The chain employs TRBV7-9 and TRBJ1-2, with D maybe TRBD1 (6 bases). The CDR3 length is 18 residues. CDR1 and CDR2 from the germline V gene are SEHNR and FQNEAQ (reference sequence). Trimming left V 4 bases short and J 2 bases short, with 23 bases between. In nucleotides, the CDR3 is TGTGCCAGCAGCTCCGACAGGACTCTCCCGTCTTTGAACTATGGCTACACCTTC. Its translation is CASSSDRTLPSLNYGYTF.

This rearrangement joins TRBV19 to TRBJ1-1; D unresolved. Germline V gene data show CDR1 as LNHDA and CDR2 as SQIVND (reference sequence). Trimming left V 1 base short and J 10 bases short, with 10 bases between. CDR3 size: 12 residues. This CDR3 is CASSIGSGRAFF. The DNA of the CDR3 is TGTGCCAGTAGTATAGGGTCTGGAAGAGCTTTCTTT.

This chain joins TRBV5-1 and TRBJ2-3; TRBD1 might be the D (5 bases). The CDR3 totals 13 residues. Trimming took off 5 bases at V and 0 bases at J, with 7 bases between the two ends. CDR1 is SGHRS and CDR2 is YFSETQ in the germline V gene. The CDR3 protein is CASRDTSTDTQYF. As DNA, the CDR3 is TGCGCCAGCAGGGACACGAGCACAGATACGCAGTATTTT. Variable domain in full (rest from reference TRBV5-1 and TRBJ2-3): KAGVTQTPRYLIKTRGQQVTLSCSPISGHRSVSWYQQTPGQGLQFLFEYFSETQRNKGNFPGRFSGRQFSNSRSEMNVSTLELGDSALYLCASRDTSTDTQYFGPGTRLTVL.

This clone came up once. This chain links TRBV18 with TRBJ1-4; perhaps TRBD1 as D (6 bases). V was pared by 1 base and J by 5 bases, with 11 bases between. The length of the CDR3 is 15 residues. Germline-derived CDR1 and CDR2 are KGHSH and LQKENI. The CDR3 region has the DNA TGTGCCAGCTCACCACTGAGGGGGAGGAATGAAAAACTGTTTTTT. As protein: CASSPLRGRNEKLFF.

This rearrangement joins TRBV7-2 to TRBJ2-3; tentative D call: TRBD2 (5 bases). CDR3 length: 13 amino acids. V lost 1 base and J lost 4, with 6 bases in between. Germline values: CDR1 SGHTA, CDR2 FQGNSA. CDR3 sequence: CASSLGGSDTQYF. The CDR3 DNA reads TGTGCCAGCAGCTTAGGAGGGTCAGATACGCAGTATTTT. Drawing the rest from reference TRBV7-2 and TRBJ2-3, the complete variable domain is GAGVSQSPSNKVTEKGKDVELRCDPISGHTALYWYRQSLGQGLEFLIYFQGNSAPDKSGLPSDRFSAERTGGSVSTLTIQRTQQEDSAVYLCASSLGGSDTQYFGPGTRLTVL.

The rearrangement links TRBV5-4 to TRBJ2-5; 12 nucleotides agree with TRBD1. Germline CDR1 and CDR2: SGHNT and YYREEE (reference sequence). This CDR3 contains 16 residues. Germline trimming cut 4 bases from V and 4 bases from J; bases unmatched to any gene: 8. The DNA of the CDR3 is TGTGCCAGCAGCGCACCGGGACAGGGGGCGCGAGAGACCCAGTACTTC. As protein: CASSAPGQGARETQYF.

J is TRBJ2-2 and V is TRBV11-3; tentatively, D is TRBD1 (6 bases). Germline V gene data show CDR1 as SGHNT and CDR2 as YENEEA. The V end lost 7 bases, the J end lost 2 bases, and 11 bases lay between the germline ends. The CDR3 totals 14 residues. CDR3 sequence reads: CASIGQTNTGELFF. CDR3 in DNA: TGTGCCAGCATCGGACAGACCAACACCGGGGAGCTGTTTTTT.

The rearrangement uses TRBV9 and TRBJ1-1; TRBD1 matches at 8 bases. The CDR3 totals 14 residues. V was pared by 4 bases and J by 3 bases, with 5 bases of the junction left unmatched. Germline V gene lookup returns CDR1 SGDLS and CDR2 YYNGEE. The CDR3 here is CASSPLDRDTEAFF. CDR3 nucleotide sequence: TGTGCCAGCAGCCCCTTGGACAGGGACACTGAAGCTTTCTTT.